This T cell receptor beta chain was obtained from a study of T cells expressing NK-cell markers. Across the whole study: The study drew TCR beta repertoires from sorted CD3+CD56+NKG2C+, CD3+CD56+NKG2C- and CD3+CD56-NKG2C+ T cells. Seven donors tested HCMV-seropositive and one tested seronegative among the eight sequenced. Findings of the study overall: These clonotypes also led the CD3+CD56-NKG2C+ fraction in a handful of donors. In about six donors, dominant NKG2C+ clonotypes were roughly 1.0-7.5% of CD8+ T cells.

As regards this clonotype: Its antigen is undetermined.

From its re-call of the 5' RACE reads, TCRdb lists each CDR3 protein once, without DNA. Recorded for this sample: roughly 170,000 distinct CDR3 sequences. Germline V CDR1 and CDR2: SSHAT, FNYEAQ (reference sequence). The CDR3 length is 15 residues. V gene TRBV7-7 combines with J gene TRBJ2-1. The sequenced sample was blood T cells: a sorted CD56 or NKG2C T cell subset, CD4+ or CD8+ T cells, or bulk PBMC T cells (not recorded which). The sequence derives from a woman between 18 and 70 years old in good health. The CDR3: CASSLGTETYNEQFF.